This entry features one T cell receptor (beta chain) sequence. The length of the CDR3 is 13 residues. Germline values: CDR1 SNHLY, CDR2 FYNNEI. V lost 4 bases, J lost 4 bases, and 11 bases lay in between. Produced via immunoSEQ multiplex PCR; TCRdb's table is partial and in-frame only. The repertoire holds over 100,000 clones, with around 89% as singletons. This specimen belongs to a study of OX40 agonist ivuxolimab in advanced cancers. V gene TRBV2 combines with J gene TRBJ2-7; D is perhaps TRBD2 (6 bases). The input for sequencing was CD4+ or CD8+ T cells sorted from blood, taken in a trial of the OX40 agonist ivuxolimab. This clonotype was obtained from an adult with an advanced solid tumor such as melanoma, head and neck, liver or kidney cancer. The chain's CDR3 is CASSAPGGYEQYF. The CDR3 nucleotides read TGTGCCAGCAGTGCCCCCGGGGGTTACGAGCAGTACTTC.